The 15 T cell receptor beta chains reported below all come from one sample, sequenced in a study of read filtering for tumor transcriptome and immune sequencing. Molecular barcoded adaptors covering alpha/delta and beta/gamma chains were used on roughly 400 ng RNA. MiXCR, applied by TCRdb to the reads, yields one record per CDR3 protein. Of roughly 67,000 distinct CDR3 sequences in the sample, around 19% were seen once. Sequences were obtained from a population of CD138-negative cells sorted from bone marrow. The receptor set was obtained from a donor at least 40 years old with multiple myeloma.

This clonotype appeared many times. V is TRBV7-3 and J is TRBJ1-1; no clear D. Germline V CDR1 and CDR2: SGHTA, FQGTGA. The CDR3 has 13 amino acids. V was shortened by 8 bases and J by 0 bases, with 10 bases between the two germline ends. In DNA form, the CDR3 reads TGTGCCAGCGGGTGGAGCATGAACACTGAAGCTTTCTTT. The encoded protein is CASGWSMNTEAFF.

This clonotype is medium-sized within its sample. The chain couples TRBV7-3 to TRBJ2-2; D unresolved. The V gene lost 6 bases and the J gene lost 2 bases, with 10 bases spanning the gap. Looked up from germline, CDR1 is SGHTA and CDR2 is FQGTGA. CDR3 length equals 14 residues. CDR3 sequence reads: CASSFDLNTGELFF. The CDR3 nucleotides are TGTGCCAGCAGTTTCGACCTTAACACCGGGGAGCTGTTTTTT. The whole variable domain, filled in from reference TRBV7-3 and TRBJ2-2, reads GAGVSQTPSNKVTEKGKYVELRCDPISGHTALYWYRQSLGQGPEFLIYFQGTGAADDSGLPNDRFFAVRPEGSVSTLKIQRTERGDSAVYLCASSFDLNTGELFFGEGSRLTVL.

The chain uses TRBV2 and TRBJ1-1; possibly TRBD1 for D (6 bases). From germline, CDR1 is SNHLY and CDR2 FYNNEI. The V end was cut by 10 bases, the J end by 7 bases, with 19 bases between. The CDR3 extends over 13 amino acids. The CDR3, as DNA: TGTGCCACCCGAGGGGGATCAGAAAATGAAGCTTTCTTT. This codes for CATRGGSENEAFF.

J is TRBJ1-3 and V is TRBV20-1; no definite D call. Trimming stripped 1 base from V and 0 bases from J, with 13 bases between. The CDR3 contains 16 residues. CDR1 is DFQATT and CDR2 is SNEGSKA in the germline V gene (reference sequence). The CDR3 region has the DNA TGCAGTGCTAGAGCCGGCGGAAACCTCTCTGGAAACACCATATATTTT. Protein: CSARAGGNLSGNTIYF.

This clonotype was observed at least ten times. The J gene is TRBJ2-3, the V gene TRBV18; possible D gene TRBD1, 6 bases. The length of the CDR3 is 13 residues. Germline loops: CDR1 KGHSH, CDR2 LQKENI. The V and J ends lost 3 bases and 14 bases respectively, with 18 bases between them. CDR3 coding DNA: TGTGCCAGCTCACCGGCAGGGGATAGCAGACCGTATTTT. Translation gives CASSPAGDSRPYF.

This clonotype was recorded many times. Compared with germline, one end of the junction differs, possibly owing to a read error. V usage is TRBV29-1 and J usage is TRBJ2-2; D gene uncertain. CDR3 length equals 13 residues. Germline-derived CDR1 and CDR2 are SQVTM and ANQGSEA. CDR3: CSVAKVNAGELFF. CDR3 DNA sequence: TGCAGCGTTGCAAAAGTGAACGCCGGGGAGCTGTTTTTT.

This clonotype showed up many times. The V and J genes are TRBV27 and TRBJ2-5; D is ambiguous. Germline V gives CDR1 MNHEY, CDR2 SMNVEV (reference sequence). The CDR3 is made up of 12 amino acids. Trimming shortened V by 4 bases and J by 5 bases, and 8 bases separated the two germline ends. The CDR3 loop reads CASSYLRETQYF. The DNA for the CDR3 is TGTGCCAGCAGTTACCTCCGGGAGACCCAGTACTTC.

This clonotype was counted ten times or more. A junction end diverges from the germline sequence, so it may reflect a read error. This chain connects TRBV12-3 or TRBV12-4 to TRBJ1-1, with D possibly matching TRBD1 (5 bases). CDR3 length: 15 amino acids. For the CDR3, the DNA is TGTGTCAGCAGGACTTCAGGGACGGTGAACACTGAAGCTTTCTTT. Its translation: CVSRTSGTVNTEAFF.

This clonotype was seen ten or more times. This rearrangement joins TRBV2 to TRBJ2-7; D unclear. From germline, CDR1 is SNHLY and CDR2 FYNNEI. This CDR3 spans 12 amino acids. The V and J ends lost 11 bases and 3 bases respectively, with 14 bases between them. CDR3: CAANGGGYEQYF. The DNA for the CDR3 is TGTGCCGCCAACGGCGGTGGCTACGAGCAGTACTTC.

This clonotype was seen ten or more times. This sequence joins TRBV6-1 and TRBJ1-1; no firm D call. With 1 base removed from V and 2 bases from J, the gap between germline ends came to 8 bases. The CDR3 length is 14 residues. CDR1 is MNHNS and CDR2 is SASEGT in the germline V gene. CDR3 loop: CASSEERFNTEAFF. Here the CDR3 DNA reads TGTGCCAGCAGTGAAGAAAGATTTAACACTGAAGCTTTCTTT.

At least ten counts were recorded for this clonotype. The chain uses TRBV5-1 and TRBJ1-2, with D maybe TRBD1 (5 bases). Germline CDR1 and CDR2: SGHRS and YFSETQ. Trimming shortened V by 0 bases and J by 8 bases, and 17 bases separated the two germline ends. This CDR3 is built from 15 residues. CDR3 sequence reads: CASSLEGRTTGGYTF. For the CDR3, the DNA is TGCGCCAGCAGCTTGGAGGGACGGACTACTGGAGGCTACACCTTC.

This clonotype came up many times. The J gene is TRBJ1-6, the V gene TRBV10-2; no reliable D call. The CDR3 spans 15 residues. V lost 2 bases to trimming and J lost 10 bases, with 15 bases between them. CDR1 is WSHSY and CDR2 is SAAADI in the germline V gene. The CDR3 DNA follows: TGCGCCAGCAGTGAGGTAATCCCCAAGTCCTCACCCCTCCACTTT. This gives the protein CASSEVIPKSSPLHF.

This clonotype has a handful of counts. The chain employs TRBV10-3 and TRBJ2-2; a weak D match, TRBD1 (6 bases). The CDR3 has 16 residues. In germline, CDR1 is ENHRY, CDR2 SYGVKD. The germline V and J ends were trimmed by 7 bases and 4 bases, with 19 bases remaining between them. This CDR3 is CAITPNRKGGTGELFF. The CDR3 region has the DNA TGTGCCATCACCCCTAACAGGAAAGGGGGCACCGGGGAGCTGTTTTTT.

This clonotype was seen repeatedly, ten times or more. The genes are TRBV29-1 and TRBJ2-1; D is undetermined. The CDR3 consists of 13 residues. The germline gives CDR1 SQVTM, CDR2 ANQGSEA. With 5 bases removed from V and 0 bases from J, the gap between germline ends came to 8 bases. The DNA of the CDR3 is TGCAGCGTTCTCTCCCTCTCCTACAATGAGCAGTTCTTC. This codes for CSVLSLSYNEQFF.

This clonotype has at least ten counts. The chain joins TRBV7-8 to TRBJ2-1; D gene uncertain. Trimming took off 1 base at V and 7 bases at J, with 8 bases between the two ends. Germline V CDR1 and CDR2: SGHVS, FQNEAQ. This CDR3 is 13 amino acids long. In DNA, the CDR3 is TGTGCCAGCAGCTTAGGAGGCCCTAATGAGCAGTTCTTC. Translation: CASSLGGPNEQFF. The full variable domain, its missing parts supplied by reference TRBV7-8 and TRBJ2-1, is GAGVSQSPRYKVAKRGQDVALRCDPISGHVSLFWYQQALGQGPEFLTYFQNEAQLDKSGLPSDRFFAERPEGSVSTLKIQRTQQEDSAVYLCASSLGGPNEQFFGPGTRLTVL.